This entry lists 26 T cell receptor beta chains sequenced from one sample in a study of T cell responses to AZD1222 COVID-19 vaccine. Some clones are missing from TCRdb's copy, which holds only in-frame ones; the method was immunoSEQ multiplex PCR. This sample yields about 72,000 clones, of which around 86% are seen a single time; about 24% belongs to the top ten. The material was peripheral blood, obtained on day 0 of AZD1222 vaccination. These receptors all stem from an adult in good health.

V and J are TRBV27 and TRBJ1-2; 10 bases are a match to TRBD1. The V gene end was trimmed by 3 bases and the J gene end by 4 bases; junction bases not matched to a gene: 5. The CDR3 loop spans 15 amino acids. In germline, CDR1 is MNHEY, CDR2 SMNVEV (reference sequence). CDR3 in amino acids: CASSFRDRGLYGYTF. CDR3 nucleotides: TGTGCCAGCAGTTTCCGGGACAGGGGCCTCTATGGCTACACCTTC.

This clone came up a few times. The DNA of the CDR3 is TGTGCCAGCACAGGGGAAAGAGGGGAAAAACTGTTTTTT. This encodes CASTGERGEKLFF. This chain uses TRBV25-1 with TRBJ1-4; weak D call: TRBD1 (6 bases). CDR3 size: 13 residues. With 7 bases removed from V and 8 bases from J, the gap between germline ends came to 14 bases. Per germline, CDR1 MGHDK and CDR2 SYGVNS.

The genes are TRBV19 and TRBJ2-3, with 8 bases that match TRBD1. CDR3 length: 17 amino acids. Germline CDR1 reads LNHDA; CDR2 reads SQIVND (reference sequence). The trim removed 1 base at V and 4 bases at J, leaving 10 bases unmatched. The CDR3 region has the DNA TGTGCCAGTAGTATAGGACCGGGTAAGACAGGGGCAGATACGCAGTATTTT. It translates to CASSIGPGKTGADTQYF. Together with reference TRBV19 and TRBJ2-3, the CDR3 gives the full variable domain: DGGITQSPKYLFRKEGQNVTLSCEQNLNHDAMYWYRQDPGQGLRLIYYSQIVNDFQKGDIAEGYSVSREKKESFPLTVTSAQKNPTAFYLCASSIGPGKTGADTQYFGPGTRLTVL.

The chain has TRBV29-1 and TRBJ1-3, with D unresolved. This CDR3 comprises 13 residues. The germline V and J ends were trimmed by 4 bases and 0 bases, with 7 bases remaining between them. Germline CDR1 reads SQVTM; CDR2 reads ANQGSEA. The CDR3 region is CSVAEISGNTIYF. In DNA, the CDR3 is TGCAGCGTTGCCGAGATCTCTGGAAACACCATATATTTT.

V is TRBV14 and J is TRBJ2-1; tentatively, D is TRBD2 (6 bases). The germline CDR1 and CDR2 sequences are SGHDN and FVKESK. The CDR3 runs to 12 residues. V lost 1 base to trimming and J lost 15 bases, with 13 bases between them. The CDR3, as DNA: TGTGCCAGCAGCCAAGGCCGAGGGAGGCCGTTCTTC. It yields the protein CASSQGRGRPFF.

The V gene is TRBV30, the J gene TRBJ2-5, with D maybe TRBD1 (6 bases). Germline V lookup: CDR1 GTSNPN, CDR2 SVGIG (reference sequence). Trimming took off 3 bases at V and 2 bases at J, with 13 bases between the two ends. This CDR3 is built from 14 residues. The chain's CDR3 is CAWSVGGNQETQYF. As DNA, the CDR3 is TGTGCCTGGAGCGTAGGGGGTAATCAAGAGACCCAGTACTTC.

V gene TRBV13 combines with J gene TRBJ2-5; 12 bases are shared with TRBD2. CDR1 and CDR2 from the germline V gene are PRHDT and FYEKMQ (reference sequence). V lost 5 bases, J lost 5 bases, and 6 bases stayed unmatched. This CDR3 comprises 15 residues. For the CDR3, the DNA is TGTGCCAGCAGCCCGACTAGCGGGGGTGTGGAGACCCAGTACTTC. It encodes CASSPTSGGVETQYF. The variable domain in full, completed from reference TRBV13 and TRBJ2-5, reads AAGVIQSPRHLIKEKRETATLKCYPIPRHDTVYWYQQGPGQDPQFLISFYEKMQSDKGSIPDRFSAQQFSDYHSELNMSSLELGDSALYFCASSPTSGGVETQYFGPGTRLLVL.

V usage is TRBV5-1 and J usage is TRBJ2-5; D ambiguous. CDR1 is SGHRS and CDR2 is YFSETQ in the germline V gene. V was shortened by 1 base and J by 5 bases, with 12 bases between the two germline ends. The CDR3 loop spans 14 amino acids. The chain's CDR3 is CASSLNSLGETQYF. The CDR3 coding sequence is TGCGCCAGCAGCTTGAACAGTTTGGGGGAGACCCAGTACTTC. The variable domain in full, with the rest retrieved from reference TRBV5-1 and TRBJ2-5, is KAGVTQTPRYLIKTRGQQVTLSCSPISGHRSVSWYQQTPGQGLQFLFEYFSETQRNKGNFPGRFSGRQFSNSRSEMNVSTLELGDSALYLCASSLNSLGETQYFGPGTRLLVL.

The chain recombines TRBV6-2 or TRBV6-3 with TRBJ1-2, with TRBD1 matching over 8 bases. The CDR3 spans 15 residues. The germline CDR1 and CDR2 sequences are MNHEY and SVGEGT. Trimming took 6 bases from V and 7 from J; bases not matched to a gene: 13. The CDR3 reads CASSSTLGTGIGYTF. The CDR3, as DNA: TGTGCCAGCAGCTCAACCTTAGGGACAGGAATTGGCTACACCTTC.

The rearrangement joins TRBV11-2 to TRBJ1-1; unclear D gene. V lost 2 bases to trimming and J lost 1 base, with 5 bases between them. Germline values: CDR1 SGHAT, CDR2 FQNNGV. This CDR3 region has 13 residues. CDR3 DNA sequence: TGTGCCAGCAGCTTATGGGGGAACACTGAAGCTTTCTTT. Protein product: CASSLWGNTEAFF.

The chain carries TRBV2 and TRBJ2-4, with D tentatively TRBD1 (5 bases). The germline V gene encodes CDR1 SNHLY and CDR2 FYNNEI. The CDR3 runs 14 residues. The ends were cut back, 4 bases at V and 4 bases at J, with 11 bases in the middle. CDR3 nucleotides: TGTGCCAGCAGTGTTTCCCAGGGAAAAAACATTCAGTACTTC. This translates into CASSVSQGKNIQYF.

The V and J genes are TRBV3-1 (or the pseudogene TRBV3-2) and TRBJ1-5; possible D gene TRBD1, 6 bases. V gave up 5 bases and J gave up 4 bases, with 12 bases separating them. CDR1 and CDR2 from the germline V gene are LGHDT and YNNKEL (reference sequence). The CDR3 is 14 amino acids. This chain's CDR3 is CASSVRTDNQPQHF. CDR3 sequence (DNA): TGTGCCAGCAGCGTTCGGACAGATAATCAGCCCCAGCATTTT.

This clone showed up just a few times. The rearrangement uses TRBV28 and TRBJ1-2; tentatively, D is TRBD1 (6 bases). V gave up 11 bases and J gave up 4 bases, with 17 bases separating them. The CDR3 runs 13 residues. Germline loops: CDR1 MDHEN, CDR2 SYDVKM. DNA of the CDR3: TGTGCCGGCCGTAGGGGGGAGGGCTATGGCTACACCTTC. Amino acid sequence: CAGRRGEGYGYTF.

This clone was counted a single time. The chain joins TRBV9 to TRBJ2-3, with 8 bases that match TRBD2. V lost 0 bases to trimming and J lost 6 bases; unmatched junction nucleotides: 3. The CDR3 spans 14 residues. CDR1 and CDR2 (germline): SGDLS, YYNGEE. The CDR3 region has the DNA TGTGCCAGCAGCGTAGCGGGGGGGCTCGATACGCAGTATTTT. This gives the protein CASSVAGGLDTQYF.

The V call is TRBV2, the J call TRBJ1-5; 8 nucleotides align to TRBD1. Germline trimming cut 5 bases from V and 3 bases from J; bases unmatched to any gene: 3. Germline values: CDR1 SNHLY, CDR2 FYNNEI. The CDR3 sequence is 14 residues long. CDR3: CASSRTGSNQPQHF. CDR3 DNA: TGTGCCAGCAGTAGGACAGGGTCCAATCAGCCCCAGCATTTT.

V usage is TRBV5-1 and J usage is TRBJ2-3; D possibly corresponds to TRBD1 (5 bases). V shed 0 bases and J shed 0 bases, with 17 bases lying between them. The CDR3 totals 18 residues. The germline V gene encodes CDR1 SGHRS and CDR2 YFSETQ. CDR3 nucleotides: TGCGCCAGCAGCTTGGAAGTGGAGACCAGGGCTAGCACAGATACGCAGTATTTT. Translating gives CASSLEVETRASTDTQYF.

V and J are TRBV4-1 and TRBJ2-7, with 11 positions matching TRBD2. Germline V lookup: CDR1 MGHRA, CDR2 YSYEKL. The CDR3 sequence is 17 residues long. J was trimmed by 2 bases and V by 2 bases; bases with no gene match: 8. The CDR3 here is CASSQKPTSGGAYEQYF. In DNA, the CDR3 is TGCGCCAGCAGCCAAAAACCCACTAGCGGGGGAGCCTACGAGCAGTACTTC.

The chain recombines TRBV24-1 with TRBJ1-1; 9 nucleotides line up with TRBD1. The germline gives CDR1 KGHDR, CDR2 SFDVKD. After removal of 7 bases from V and 4 bases from J, the junction contained 6 bases not matched to a gene. The CDR3 is 14 residues long. The CDR3 loop is CATRAQGAATEAFF. CDR3 sequence (DNA): TGTGCCACCAGAGCACAGGGGGCGGCCACTGAAGCTTTCTTT.

The chain links TRBV5-6 to TRBJ2-3, with TRBD1 matching 9 bases. Germline V gene lookup returns CDR1 SGHDT and CDR2 YYEEEE. The CDR3 has 14 residues. V trimming: 5 bases; J trimming: 6 bases; junction bases outside the gene matches: 7. The CDR3 protein is CASRRQGGTDTQYF. In nucleotides, the CDR3 is TGTGCCAGCAGGAGACAGGGGGGGACCGATACGCAGTATTTT.

The chain carries TRBV7-3 and TRBJ2-3; no definite D call. Germline CDR1 SGHTA, CDR2 FQGTGA. CDR3 size: 14 residues. Between the trimmed V and J ends, which lost 5 bases and 2 bases, there was a span of 11 bases. The CDR3 DNA reads as TGTGCCAGCAGCCTAGTCGGGTTCACAGATACGCAGTATTTT. It encodes CASSLVGFTDTQYF.

This sequence joins TRBV4-3 and TRBJ1-5; D is unresolved. The CDR3 is made up of 13 amino acids. Per the germline V gene, CDR1 is LGHNA and CDR2 is YSLEER. Trimming took 1 base from V and 9 from J, leaving 10 bases between them. The CDR3 reads CASSQGHFTPQHF. CDR3 nucleotide sequence: TGCGCCAGCAGCCAAGGTCACTTTACGCCCCAGCATTTT.

The rearrangement links TRBV7-2 to TRBJ2-3; 10 positions match TRBD2. CDR3 length equals 16 residues. Germline-derived CDR1 and CDR2 are SGHTA and FQGNSA. The V gene end was trimmed by 4 bases and the J gene end by 3 bases; junction bases not matched to a gene: 7. The CDR3 reads CASSSKRGGETDTQYF. CDR3 bases: TGTGCCAGCAGCTCTAAGCGGGGGGGCGAAACAGATACGCAGTATTTT.

The V gene is TRBV3-1 (or the pseudogene TRBV3-2), the J gene TRBJ2-5; 9 bases are a match to TRBD2. Germline values: CDR1 LGHDT, CDR2 YNNKEL (reference sequence). CDR3 length: 19 amino acids. Trimming removed 3 bases from V and 0 bases from J; junction bases left unmatched: 14. The CDR3 DNA sequence: TGTGCCAGCAGCCACCCCTGGCGGGGGGGCTTAAAGTACCAAGAGACCCAGTACTTC. Protein product: CASSHPWRGGLKYQETQYF.

The chain joins TRBV2 to TRBJ2-7; weak D call: TRBD2 (5 bases). Germline CDR1 and CDR2: SNHLY and FYNNEI. Trimming cost V 6 bases and J 5 bases, with 17 bases left between them. This CDR3 region has 14 residues. CDR3: CASSGELERDEQYF. CDR3 DNA: TGTGCCAGCAGCGGAGAACTAGAACGGGACGAGCAGTACTTC.

This clone was recorded once. The V call is TRBV10-3, the J call TRBJ1-5, with unresolved D. This CDR3 contains 13 residues. V gave up 6 bases and J gave up 3 bases, with 9 bases separating them. Germline V gives CDR1 ENHRY, CDR2 SYGVKD. CDR3: CAISLMDNQPQHF. The DNA for the CDR3 is TGTGCCATCAGCCTCATGGACAATCAGCCCCAGCATTTT.

CDR3: CASSQVRTGSGANVLTF. The CDR3 DNA reads as TGTGCCAGCAGCCAAGTTCGTACCGGCTCTGGGGCCAACGTCCTGACTTTC. V and J are TRBV3-1 (or the pseudogene TRBV3-2) and TRBJ2-6; D unresolved. The CDR3 is made up of 17 amino acids. V lost 1 base and J 0 bases, leaving 10 bases between the germline ends. CDR1 and CDR2 from the germline V gene are LGHDT and YNNKEL (reference sequence).